Following are 32 T cell receptor beta chains from one sample sequenced in a study of cytomegalovirus exposure and HLA in healthy donors. Clones were sequenced by immunoSEQ multiplex PCR, and TCRdb holds only the in-frame ones, with some missing. The sample has about 57,000 clones; just over 90% are singletons. Sequenced input: PBMCs. Receptors were obtained from a young woman in good health and CMV-seronegative.

V gene TRBV5-1 combines with J gene TRBJ2-1; no firm D call. The CDR3 covers 12 residues. V lost 5 bases and J 8 bases, leaving 11 bases between the germline ends. The germline V gene has CDR1 SGHRS and CDR2 YFSETQ. The CDR3 here is CASSWQRDEQFF. The CDR3 DNA follows: TGCGCCAGCAGTTGGCAACGGGATGAGCAGTTCTTC.

The rearrangement links TRBV10-3 to TRBJ1-1; TRBD1 matches 7 bases. The V gene end was trimmed by 2 bases and the J gene end by 8 bases; junction bases not matched to a gene: 2. Per the germline V gene, CDR1 is ENHRY and CDR2 is SYGVKD. CDR3 length: 12 residues. DNA for the CDR3: TGTGCCATCAGTGAGGGGACAGCCGAAGCTTTCTTT. It is translated as CAISEGTAEAFF.

CDR3 bases: TGTGCCAGCAGCCGACAGACGGACGAGCAGTACTTC. Its translation: CASSRQTDEQYF. This chain uses TRBV6-6 with TRBJ2-7, with D maybe TRBD1 (5 bases). CDR3 size: 12 residues. Germline V lookup: CDR1 MNHNY, CDR2 SVGAGI (reference sequence). With 6 bases removed from V and 5 bases from J, the gap between germline ends came to 11 bases.

The chain links TRBV21-1 to TRBJ1-1. TRBV21-1 is deemed a pseudogene. This CDR3 is built from 16 residues. CDR3 in DNA: TGTGCCAGCAGCTCTTACAAGAGGTCGGTGGACACTGAAGCTTTCTTT. Translating it yields CASSSYKRSVDTEAFF.

The chain combines TRBV6-5 with TRBJ1-3; D perhaps matches TRBD1 (5 bases). The CDR3 contains 14 residues. Germline lookup yields CDR1 MNHEY and CDR2 SVGAGI. The V gene lost 5 bases and the J gene lost 0 bases, with 8 bases spanning the gap. The CDR3 protein is CASSPGFSGNTIYF. The CDR3 coding sequence is TGTGCCAGCAGTCCAGGGTTCTCTGGAAACACCATATATTTT.

With respect to this clone: The missing conserved phenylalanine or tryptophan at the end of this CDR3 makes a read error likely. The limits of the CDR3 on the DNA are not certain, so only TCRdb's listed CDR3 is given. The chain recombines TRBV2 with TRBJ2-7; the table's D call TRBD1 went unverified against the DNA. CDR1 and CDR2 from the germline V gene are SNHLY and FYNNEI. Counting both end residues, the CDR3 totals 11 amino acids. CDR3: CASSVDRVILL.

V is TRBV7-2 and J is TRBJ1-2; 8 positions agree with TRBD1. Germline V gene data show CDR1 as SGHTA and CDR2 as FQGNSA. The CDR3 covers 14 residues. V was pared by 1 base and J by 4 bases, with 2 bases of the junction left unmatched. This CDR3 is CASSLDRGGYGYTF. The CDR3 DNA is TGTGCCAGCAGCTTAGACAGGGGGGGCTATGGCTACACCTTC.

The chain is built from TRBV18 and TRBJ2-5, with D tentatively TRBD2 (6 bases). The CDR3 extends over 14 amino acids. Trimming shortened V by 2 bases and J by 6 bases, and 13 bases separated the two germline ends. Germline loops: CDR1 KGHSH, CDR2 LQKENI. The CDR3 DNA follows: TGTGCCAGCTCACCAGGCGAGGGGAGGCAGACCCAGTACTTC. Protein product: CASSPGEGRQTQYF.

CDR3 residues: CASGTGTYNEQFF. The CDR3 coding sequence is TGTGCCAGCGGGACAGGGACCTACAATGAGCAGTTCTTC. V and J are TRBV2 and TRBJ2-1; 9 nucleotides match TRBD1. The CDR3 length is 13 residues. Trimming took 8 bases from V and 2 from J; bases not matched to a gene: 1. Per the germline V gene, CDR1 is SNHLY and CDR2 is FYNNEI. The whole variable domain, remainder taken from reference TRBV2 and TRBJ2-1, is EPEVTQTPSHQVTQMGQEVILRCVPISNHLYFYWYRQILGQKVEFLVSFYNNEISEKSEIFDDQFSVERPDGSNFTLKIRSTKLEDSAMYFCASGTGTYNEQFFGPGTRLTVL.

This chain links TRBV25-1 with TRBJ1-2; the D gene is possibly TRBD1 (6 bases). The germline V and J ends were trimmed by 4 bases and 7 bases, with 7 bases remaining between them. CDR3 size: 11 residues. CDR1 MGHDK and CDR2 SYGVNS come from the germline V gene. The CDR3 nucleotides are TGTGCCAGCAGTGGAGGGGGTGGCTACACCTTC. This translates into CASSGGGGYTF.

This clone has a single count. The chain uses TRBV7-2 and TRBJ1-2; D may be TRBD1 (6 bases). CDR1 is SGHTA, CDR2 FQGNSA, per germline. The length of the CDR3 is 15 residues. V lost 4 bases and J lost 4, with 16 bases in between. CDR3 nucleotide sequence: TGTGCCAGCAGCTCCACAGGGCAGGGGTCCTATGGCTACACCTTC. This sequence encodes CASSSTGQGSYGYTF.

The rearrangement uses TRBV5-4 and TRBJ2-3, with D possibly matching TRBD1 (5 bases). V shed 2 bases and J shed 6 bases, with 13 bases lying between them. Germline V gene data show CDR1 as SGHNT and CDR2 as YYREEE (reference sequence). CDR3 size: 14 residues. CDR3 amino acids: CASSLGRVGDTQYF. The CDR3 nucleotides are TGTGCCAGCAGCTTAGGCAGGGTTGGGGATACGCAGTATTTT.

The chain joins TRBV4-3 to TRBJ1-1, with D maybe TRBD1 (5 bases). Germline V gene lookup returns CDR1 LGHNA and CDR2 YSLEER. The V end lost 2 bases, the J end lost 3 bases, and 13 bases lay between the germline ends. The CDR3 has 15 amino acids. CDR3 region: CASSQRSLGDTEAFF. The DNA for the CDR3 is TGCGCCAGCAGCCAAAGGTCGTTAGGGGACACTGAAGCTTTCTTT.

The chain recombines TRBV19 with TRBJ1-1; D is ambiguous. The CDR3 runs 14 residues. Trimming pared 4 bases from V and 4 bases from J, leaving 13 bases between. Looked up from germline, CDR1 is LNHDA and CDR2 is SQIVND (reference sequence). CDR3 in DNA: TGTGCCAGTAGTACCTATTCGGGAGGCACTGAAGCTTTCTTT. Residues: CASSTYSGGTEAFF. Full variable domain (rest looked up from reference TRBV19 and TRBJ1-1): DGGITQSPKYLFRKEGQNVTLSCEQNLNHDAMYWYRQDPGQGLRLIYYSQIVNDFQKGDIAEGYSVSREKKESFPLTVTSAQKNPTAFYLCASSTYSGGTEAFFGQGTRLTVV.

This clone was detected only once. The chain recombines TRBV7-8 with TRBJ1-5; TRBD1 matches at 9 bases. Trimming removed 5 bases from V and 7 bases from J; junction bases left unmatched: 9. There are 15 residues in the CDR3. The germline gives CDR1 SGHVS, CDR2 FQNEAQ. The CDR3: CASSHSQGAGQPQHF. In nucleotides, the CDR3 is TGTGCCAGCAGCCATTCACAGGGGGCGGGACAGCCCCAGCATTTT.

V gene TRBV28 combines with J gene TRBJ2-7; D might be TRBD2 (6 bases). V was pared by 6 bases and J by 3 bases, with 18 bases between. The CDR3 is 15 amino acids. The germline V gene encodes CDR1 MDHEN and CDR2 SYDVKM. Here the CDR3 reads CASSEGRGFDYEQYV. In DNA form, the CDR3 reads TGTGCCAGCAGCGAAGGCCGGGGGTTCGACTACGAGCAGTACGTC.

The V call is TRBV11-2, the J call TRBJ2-1; 8 bases map to TRBD2. Germline V gives CDR1 SGHAT, CDR2 FQNNGV. The J segment lost 6 bases and the V segment lost 2 bases, leaving 9 bases of the junction unmatched. This CDR3 is built from 16 residues. The CDR3 loop is CASSLSWRGASNEQFF. DNA of the CDR3: TGTGCCAGCAGCTTATCTTGGCGGGGGGCCTCCAATGAGCAGTTCTTC.

The V gene is TRBV2, the J gene TRBJ2-7; D perhaps matches TRBD1 (5 bases). Germline assignment: CDR1 SNHLY and CDR2 FYNNEI. The V gene lost 5 bases and the J gene lost 2 bases, with 10 bases spanning the gap. The CDR3 is 13 residues long. CDR3 amino acids: CASSPGRTYEQYV. CDR3 DNA sequence: TGTGCCAGCAGTCCAGGGCGGACCTACGAGCAGTACGTC.

Only one count was recorded for this clone. The CDR3 DNA follows: TGTGCCAGCAGTTCCACCTACCCCAGGGCGGGGAGTATGGATGAGCAGTTCTTC. Translated: CASSSTYPRAGSMDEQFF. The genes are TRBV2 and TRBJ2-1; tentative D call: TRBD2 (6 bases). Germline assignment: CDR1 SNHLY and CDR2 FYNNEI. V lost 5 bases, J lost 8 bases, and 28 bases lay in between. The CDR3 runs 18 residues.

The chain links TRBV5-6 to TRBJ1-5; the D gene is possibly TRBD1 (5 bases). CDR3 length equals 15 residues. Germline CDR1 is SGHDT and CDR2 is YYEEEE. V was cut by 0 bases and J by 9 bases, with 16 bases left in between. CDR3 in amino acids: CASSLGQGPIRPQHF. The CDR3 DNA reads TGTGCCAGCAGCTTGGGGCAGGGCCCGATTAGGCCCCAGCATTTT.

This clone was counted once. The rearrangement uses TRBV5-4 and TRBJ2-1; D may be TRBD2 (5 bases). Per germline, CDR1 SGHNT and CDR2 YYREEE (reference sequence). Trimming took 2 bases from V and 3 from J, leaving 12 bases between them. The CDR3 length is 15 residues. The CDR3 coding sequence is TGTGCCAGCAGCTTTCAGACCGGGAACTACAATGAGCAGTTCTTC. Translated: CASSFQTGNYNEQFF.

The rearrangement links TRBV7-2 to TRBJ2-2; 8 bases fit TRBD2. V lost 5 bases, J lost 5 bases, and 19 bases stayed unmatched. The germline V gene has CDR1 SGHTA and CDR2 FQGNSA. This CDR3 is built from 19 residues. CDR3 DNA sequence: TGTGCCAGCAGCACCCTGAGCGGGAGAGGGGGTAGGGGTACCGGGGAGCTGTTTTTT. Translated: CASSTLSGRGGRGTGELFF. Looking up the rest from reference TRBV7-2 and TRBJ2-2 gives the full variable domain: GAGVSQSPSNKVTEKGKDVELRCDPISGHTALYWYRQSLGQGLEFLIYFQGNSAPDKSGLPSDRFSAERTGGSVSTLTIQRTQQEDSAVYLCASSTLSGRGGRGTGELFFGEGSRLTVL.

The chain has TRBV27 and TRBJ1-2, with 11 bases lining up with TRBD1. The CDR3 totals 13 residues. Per germline, CDR1 MNHEY and CDR2 SMNVEV (reference sequence). V lost 5 bases, J lost 8 bases, and 4 bases stayed unmatched. For the CDR3, the DNA is TGTGCCAGCAGTGTGGACAGGGGGCACGGCTACACCTTC. This translates into CASSVDRGHGYTF.

The chain couples TRBV2 to TRBJ2-1; 10 nucleotides align to TRBD2. Per the germline V gene, CDR1 is SNHLY and CDR2 is FYNNEI. There are 15 residues in the CDR3. The V gene end was trimmed by 6 bases and the J gene end by 5 bases; junction bases not matched to a gene: 7. The chain's CDR3 is CASRTLAGDNNEQFF. CDR3 nucleotides: TGTGCCAGCAGGACGCTAGCGGGAGACAACAATGAGCAGTTCTTC.

The chain recombines TRBV9 with TRBJ2-7; 7 bases fit TRBD1. This CDR3 comprises 15 residues. The trim removed 3 bases at V and 2 bases at J, leaving 8 bases unmatched. The germline gives CDR1 SGDLS, CDR2 YYNGEE. The CDR3 reads CASSALPGQTYEQYF. In DNA form, the CDR3 reads TGTGCCAGCAGCGCGCTACCGGGACAGACCTACGAGCAGTACTTC. Combining the CDR3 with reference TRBV9 and TRBJ2-7 gives the whole variable domain DSGVTQTPKHLITATGQRVTLRCSPRSGDLSVYWYQQSLDQGLQFLIQYYNGEERAKGNILERFSAQQFPDLHSELNLSSLELGDSALYFCASSALPGQTYEQYFGPGTRLTVT.

The rearrangement uses TRBV15 and TRBJ2-1; D is possibly TRBD1 (6 bases). From germline, CDR1 is LNHNV and CDR2 YYDKDF (reference sequence). Trimming pared 3 bases from V and 5 bases from J, leaving 23 bases between. The CDR3 length is 18 residues. As DNA, the CDR3 is TGTGCCACCAGCAGGGACCCATCACAGGGATCGAAACACAATGAGCAGTTCTTC. This translates into CATSRDPSQGSKHNEQFF.

The gene calls are TRBV7-8 and TRBJ2-7, with 9 bases that match TRBD2. V lost 4 bases to trimming and J lost 3 bases; unmatched junction nucleotides: 7. The CDR3 sequence is 15 residues long. In germline, CDR1 is SGHVS, CDR2 FQNEAQ. This chain's CDR3 is CASSSSTSGHYEQYV. CDR3 bases: TGTGCCAGCAGCTCGTCGACTAGCGGACACTACGAGCAGTACGTC.

The chain recombines TRBV6-1 with TRBJ1-3; tentative D call: TRBD1 (6 bases). V was shortened by 8 bases and J by 0 bases, with 11 bases between the two germline ends. The CDR3 totals 14 residues. The germline CDR1 and CDR2 sequences are MNHNS and SASEGT. CDR3 sequence reads: CASGDRSSGNTIYF. The CDR3 region has the DNA TGTGCCAGCGGCGACAGGAGCTCTGGAAACACCATATATTTT.

V gene TRBV6-4 combines with J gene TRBJ2-3; TRBD2 matches 9 bases. This CDR3 is 16 amino acids long. V was pared by 5 bases and J by 4 bases, with 10 bases of the junction left unmatched. Germline-derived CDR1 and CDR2 are MRHNA and SNTAGT. CDR3 residues: CASSPIAGALSDTQYF. The CDR3 DNA follows: TGTGCCAGCAGTCCAATAGCGGGGGCCCTCTCAGATACGCAGTATTTT.

The V call is TRBV27, the J call TRBJ1-1; the D is unclear. This CDR3 is built from 17 residues. V lost 2 bases and J 0 bases, leaving 16 bases between the germline ends. Germline V CDR1 and CDR2: MNHEY, SMNVEV (reference sequence). The CDR3 DNA is TGTGCCAGCAGTTTAACGGTCAGAAATAGCCTGAACACTGAAGCTTTCTTT. Translating it yields CASSLTVRNSLNTEAFF.

The V call is TRBV9, the J call TRBJ2-3, with D possibly TRBD2 on 5 matching bases. This CDR3 contains 15 residues. Germline V gives CDR1 SGDLS, CDR2 YYNGEE. The V end lost 4 bases, the J end lost 4 bases, and 16 bases lay between the germline ends. CDR3 sequence (DNA): TGTGCCAGCAGCCAAATCGGAGGAGGTGCAGATACGCAGTATTTT. Protein: CASSQIGGGADTQYF.

J is TRBJ2-1 and V is TRBV2, with 7 bases aligning to TRBD2. Germline values: CDR1 SNHLY, CDR2 FYNNEI. Germline trimming cut 10 bases from V and 14 bases from J; bases unmatched to any gene: 14. The CDR3 has 12 amino acids. The CDR3: CAIPGGRGREFF. As DNA, the CDR3 is TGTGCCATCCCAGGAGGGCGGGGGAGGGAGTTCTTC.